The 25 T cell receptor beta chains presented below share a single source sample, sequenced in a study of OX40 agonist ivuxolimab in advanced cancers. Sequencing used immunoSEQ multiplex PCR; TCRdb keeps in-frame clones, though not all of them. Of about 77,000 clones in the sample, around 92% were seen once. The starting material was CD4+ or CD8+ T cells sorted from blood, obtained in a trial of the OX40 agonist ivuxolimab. These receptors all stem from an adult with an advanced solid tumor such as melanoma, head and neck, liver or kidney cancer.

This clone was picked up one time. The V call is TRBV5-1, the J call TRBJ2-4; D remains unclear. The CDR3 has 12 amino acids. Trimming shortened V by 4 bases and J by 5 bases, and 7 bases separated the two germline ends. Germline V gene lookup returns CDR1 SGHRS and CDR2 YFSETQ. CDR3 sequence reads: CASSRGENIQYF. As DNA, the CDR3 is TGCGCCAGCAGCCGAGGTGAAAACATTCAGTACTTC.

This rearrangement joins TRBV6-1 to TRBJ1-5; D not resolved. Germline-derived CDR1 and CDR2 are MNHNS and SASEGT. The CDR3 contains 13 residues. V was clipped by 10 bases and J by 1 base, with 11 bases between them. CDR3 nucleotide sequence: TGTGCCACCAGGCCCCTAAGCAATCAGCCCCAGCATTTT. Its protein product is CATRPLSNQPQHF.

There are a few counts of this clone. V is TRBV14 and J is TRBJ1-2; D gene uncertain. V dropped 1 base and J dropped 2 bases, with 5 bases sitting between them. This CDR3 is 13 amino acids long. The germline gives CDR1 SGHDN, CDR2 FVKESK. CDR3: CASSQGPNYGYTF. For the CDR3, the DNA is TGTGCCAGCAGCCAAGGACCGAACTATGGCTACACCTTC.

This clone has a single count. The chain couples TRBV28 to TRBJ2-2; D could derive from TRBD1 or TRBD2 (5 bases each). With 6 bases removed from V and 0 bases from J, the gap between germline ends came to 23 bases. The CDR3 length is 19 residues. Looked up from germline, CDR1 is MDHEN and CDR2 is SYDVKM. CDR3 region: CASSRGTGPNIANTGELFF. The CDR3, as DNA: TGTGCCAGCAGCCGAGGGACGGGACCTAATATCGCGAACACCGGGGAGCTGTTTTTT.

The rearrangement uses TRBV18 and TRBJ2-1; D is perhaps TRBD2 (7 bases). The CDR3 loop spans 17 amino acids. Trimming took 3 bases from V and 9 from J, leaving 24 bases between them. Germline V gene lookup returns CDR1 KGHSH and CDR2 LQKENI. The CDR3 loop is CASSPPVVGGGGSEQFF. The CDR3 coding sequence is TGTGCCAGCTCACCCCCTGTTGTGGGAGGGGGGGGTTCTGAGCAGTTCTTC.

The V call is TRBV11-2, the J call TRBJ2-3; no reliable D call. The CDR3 extends over 13 amino acids. V lost 0 bases to trimming and J lost 4 bases, with 5 bases between them. Per germline, CDR1 SGHAT and CDR2 FQNNGV. The CDR3: CASSLDQPDTQYF. The DNA for the CDR3 is TGTGCCAGCAGCTTAGATCAACCAGATACGCAGTATTTT.

This sequence joins TRBV11-2 and TRBJ2-1; D is uncertain. Germline-derived CDR1 and CDR2 are SGHAT and FQNNGV. The CDR3 covers 16 residues. V shed 4 bases and J shed 0 bases, with 13 bases lying between them. CDR3 amino acids: CASSSPAGVSYNEQFF. CDR3 nucleotide sequence: TGTGCCAGCAGCTCCCCTGCTGGGGTCTCCTACAATGAGCAGTTCTTC.

The rearrangement joins TRBV5-6 to TRBJ2-1, with D possibly being TRBD1 or TRBD2 (5 bases each). Deletions cut 3 bases from V and 5 bases from J, with 15 bases between. The CDR3 runs 15 residues. CDR1 and CDR2 from the germline V gene are SGHDT and YYEEEE. This CDR3 reads CASSYGAGYNNEQFF. The CDR3 DNA reads as TGTGCCAGCAGCTACGGGGCAGGCTATAACAATGAGCAGTTCTTC.

The chain combines TRBV12-5 with TRBJ1-3; possibly TRBD1 for D (5 bases). The CDR3 is 19 amino acids. Deletions cut 5 bases from V and 4 bases from J, with 27 bases between. Germline CDR1 LGHNT, CDR2 FRNRAP. The CDR3 loop reads CASGHHRGGLRKEGNTIYF. The DNA for the CDR3 is TGTGCTAGTGGTCATCACCGGGGGGGTTTGAGGAAGGAGGGAAACACCATATATTTT.

This clone was seen once. The V and J genes are TRBV5-1 and TRBJ2-3, with D unresolved. The ends were cut back, 0 bases at V and 1 base at J, with 9 bases in the middle. The CDR3 has 15 amino acids. Germline lookup yields CDR1 SGHRS and CDR2 YFSETQ. CDR3 sequence (DNA): TGCGCCAGCAGCTTGGAGTCGCGACGCACAGATACGCAGTATTTT. Protein product: CASSLESRRTDTQYF.

This clone appeared a single time. The CDR3 is CASSSRGMAFYGYTF. CDR3 coding DNA: TGTGCCAGTAGTTCCCGGGGGATGGCGTTTTATGGCTACACCTTC. This chain uses TRBV19 with TRBJ1-2, with D possibly being TRBD1 (5 bases). The CDR3 consists of 15 residues. Trimming stripped 5 bases from V and 5 bases from J, with 18 bases between. In germline, CDR1 is LNHDA, CDR2 SQIVND (reference sequence).

The chain is built from TRBV5-1 and TRBJ1-2; D gene unclear. Germline CDR1 and CDR2: SGHRS and YFSETQ. Trimming removed 7 bases at V and 4 bases at J, with 11 bases between. This CDR3 is built from 12 residues. In nucleotides, the CDR3 is TGCGCCAGCGGAGACGGAGCCTATGGCTACACCTTC. It codes for CASGDGAYGYTF.

The chain recombines TRBV5-1 with TRBJ1-2, with D uncertain. V lost 0 bases and J 4 bases, leaving 10 bases between the germline ends. The germline V gene encodes CDR1 SGHRS and CDR2 YFSETQ. There are 14 residues in the CDR3. Here the CDR3 DNA reads TGCGCCAGCAGCTTGGGGCAGCCTCTCTATGGCTACACCTTC. Translated, it gives CASSLGQPLYGYTF.

This chain links TRBV7-9 with TRBJ1-3, with TRBD1 identical over 7 bases. This CDR3 is built from 13 residues. Germline V CDR1 and CDR2: SEHNR, FQNEAQ (reference sequence). Trimming took 4 bases from V and 6 from J; bases not matched to a gene: 3. The DNA of the CDR3 is TGTGCCAGCAGCTACAGGGGACAAAACACCATATATTTT. Protein product: CASSYRGQNTIYF.

The chain combines TRBV2 with TRBJ2-7, with D perhaps matching TRBD2 (6 bases). V was clipped by 5 bases and J by 3 bases, with 14 bases between them. The CDR3 spans 14 residues. Germline V gene data show CDR1 as SNHLY and CDR2 as FYNNEI. The CDR3 here is CASSPGTGFYEQYF. DNA for the CDR3: TGTGCCAGCAGTCCCGGGACTGGATTCTACGAGCAGTACTTC.

A note on this clone: The junction departs from germline at one end; a sequencing error may be responsible. The chain uses TRBV10-3 and TRBJ2-3; D unclear. Per the germline V gene, CDR1 is ENHRY and CDR2 is SYGVKD. The CDR3 sequence is 12 residues long. The CDR3 is CAISEQKGPAYF. The CDR3 DNA reads as TGTGCCATCAGTGAACAAAAAGGACCAGCATACTTT.

The chain is built from TRBV7-2 and TRBJ1-3; possible D gene TRBD1, 5 bases. This CDR3 comprises 15 residues. CDR1 is SGHTA, CDR2 FQGNSA, per germline. The V end was cut by 0 bases, the J end by 2 bases, with 8 bases between. This chain's CDR3 is CASSLALGAGNTIYF. CDR3 DNA sequence: TGTGCCAGCAGCTTAGCGTTGGGGGCTGGAAACACCATATATTTT.

The CDR3 is CSAGQADTQYF. CDR3 bases: TGCAGCGCTGGACAGGCAGATACGCAGTATTTT. The V and J genes are TRBV29-1 and TRBJ2-3; TRBD1 aligns across 7 bases. V shed 7 bases, J shed 4 bases, and the junction held 2 bases outside the gene matches. The CDR3 is 11 residues long. Per the germline V gene, CDR1 is SQVTM and CDR2 is ANQGSEA.

The chain employs TRBV2 and TRBJ1-5, with a weak D call TRBD1 (5 bases). CDR1 and CDR2 from the germline V gene are SNHLY and FYNNEI. The length of the CDR3 is 13 residues. V gave up 7 bases and J gave up 5 bases, with 12 bases separating them. The CDR3 bases are TGTGCCAGCACGAACATGGGGGATCAGCCCCAGCATTTT. Translated, it gives CASTNMGDQPQHF.

The V call is TRBV30, the J call TRBJ2-4, with 8 bases matching TRBD1. Germline CDR1 is GTSNPN and CDR2 is SVGIG (reference sequence). The CDR3 runs 13 residues. The junction had 11 bases not matched to a gene; V was cut back by 7 bases and J by 9 bases. CDR3: CALAGTGQGIQYF. CDR3 nucleotides: TGTGCCTTGGCGGGGACAGGTCAAGGCATTCAGTACTTC.

This clone has only one observation. V is TRBV23-1 and J is TRBJ1-1; D is uncertain. TRBV23-1 is identified as an open reading frame with a role that is uncertain. CDR3 length: 11 amino acids. Trimming stripped 3 bases from V and 5 bases from J, with 4 bases between. Written as DNA, the CDR3 is TGCGCCAGCAGTCAGGGGACTGAAGCTTTCTTT. It is translated as CASSQGTEAFF.

This clone was picked up one time. This chain links TRBV7-8 with TRBJ1-5; 9 positions agree with TRBD1. The V segment lost 5 bases and the J segment 1 base; nucleotides outside the gene matches: 12. CDR3 length equals 18 residues. Germline-derived CDR1 and CDR2 are SGHVS and FQNEAQ. The CDR3 nucleotides are TGTGCCAGCAGCGCCCGGGGACAGGGCGTGTCCAGCAATCAGCCCCAGCATTTT. Its translation is CASSARGQGVSSNQPQHF.

The CDR3 here is CASSEQPSTDTQYF. In DNA form, the CDR3 reads TGTGCCAGCAGCGAACAGCCTAGCACAGATACGCAGTATTTT. This chain connects TRBV14 to TRBJ2-3, with D hard to call. The V and J ends lost 5 bases and 0 bases respectively, with 9 bases between them. Germline lookup yields CDR1 SGHDN and CDR2 FVKESK. The CDR3 extends over 14 amino acids.

The chain joins TRBV2 to TRBJ1-1, with 8 bases matching TRBD1. This CDR3 spans 13 amino acids. Unmatched junction bases numbered 3, after V lost 8 bases and J lost 1 base. Germline V CDR1 and CDR2: SNHLY, FYNNEI. Here the CDR3 reads CASGTGPNTEAFF. CDR3 bases: TGTGCCAGCGGGACAGGTCCGAACACTGAAGCTTTCTTT. The entire variable domain, with the rest obtained from reference TRBV2 and TRBJ1-1, is as follows: EPEVTQTPSHQVTQMGQEVILRCVPISNHLYFYWYRQILGQKVEFLVSFYNNEISEKSEIFDDQFSVERPDGSNFTLKIRSTKLEDSAMYFCASGTGPNTEAFFGQGTRLTVV.

This rearrangement joins TRBV25-1 to TRBJ2-5, with 9 bases lining up with TRBD1. V lost 5 bases to trimming and J lost 5 bases; unmatched junction nucleotides: 12. The CDR3 is made up of 16 amino acids. Germline values: CDR1 MGHDK, CDR2 SYGVNS. The CDR3 spells CASSPRGGTGIETQYF. As DNA, the CDR3 is TGTGCCAGCAGTCCCCGTGGTGGGACAGGGATCGAGACCCAGTACTTC.